The following is a TCR beta chain sequence with its context. These data belong to a study of OX40 agonist ivuxolimab in advanced cancers. The table came from immunoSEQ multiplex PCR; TCRdb's copy has only in-frame clones and leaves some out. The sample yields approximately 77,000 clones, approximately 85% seen once. Collection of blood occurred at baseline, at cycle 4 day 1, and at cycle 7 day 1. The CDR3 is 14 amino acids. Trimming pared 6 bases from V and 3 bases from J, leaving 15 bases between. The germline gives CDR1 KGHSH, CDR2 LQKENI. Sequenced here: CD4+ or CD8+ T cells sorted from blood, sampled in a trial of the OX40 agonist ivuxolimab. The sequence was obtained from an adult with an advanced solid tumor such as melanoma, head and neck, liver or kidney cancer. This chain uses TRBV18 with TRBJ2-7; D gene ambiguous. CDR3 region: CASSPGNGNYEQYF. In nucleotides, the CDR3 is TGTGCCAGCTCCCCCGGAAACGGTAACTACGAGCAGTACTTC. Variable domain in full (rest from reference TRBV18 and TRBJ2-7): NAGVMQNPRHLVRRRGQEARLRCSPMKGHSHVYWYRQLPEEGLKFMVYLQKENIIDESGMPKERFSAEFPKEGPSILRIQQVVRGDSAAYFCASSPGNGNYEQYFGPGTRLTVT.